Below are 12 T cell receptor beta chains sequenced from a single sample in a study of blood T cell repertoires in COVID-19. Libraries were prepared by immunoSEQ multiplex PCR; TCRdb keeps only in-frame clonotypes and omits some of them. Of around 150,000 clones in the sample, around 85% were seen once. Source material: peripheral blood. The receptors shown here come from a human donor with acute or convalescent COVID-19. The donor label of this sample is uncertain.

V is TRBV10-3 and J is TRBJ2-1; a weak D match, TRBD1 (6 bases). Trimming shortened V by 2 bases and J by 5 bases, and 10 bases separated the two germline ends. CDR3 size: 14 residues. Germline V gene data show CDR1 as ENHRY and CDR2 as SYGVKD. CDR3 nucleotides: TGTGCCATCAGTGAGGGGGGCCAGGACAATGAGCAGTTCTTC. Translation gives CAISEGGQDNEQFF.

The chain links TRBV13 to TRBJ2-1; D not resolved. The germline CDR1 and CDR2 sequences are PRHDT and FYEKMQ (reference sequence). The V and J ends lost 3 bases and 7 bases respectively, with 13 bases between them. The CDR3 has 14 amino acids. CDR3 amino acids: CASSFGVLRNEQFF. CDR3 DNA: TGTGCCAGCAGCTTCGGAGTACTTAGGAATGAGCAGTTCTTC. Together with reference TRBV13 and TRBJ2-1, the CDR3 gives the full variable domain: AAGVIQSPRHLIKEKRETATLKCYPIPRHDTVYWYQQGPGQDPQFLISFYEKMQSDKGSIPDRFSAQQFSDYHSELNMSSLELGDSALYFCASSFGVLRNEQFFGPGTRLTVL.

This clone was picked up a small number of times. J is TRBJ2-3 and V is TRBV10-2; the D gene is possibly TRBD1 (6 bases). The germline V gene has CDR1 WSHSY and CDR2 SAAADI. The CDR3 has 15 amino acids. Trimming removed 5 bases from V and 0 bases from J, with 12 bases in between. The CDR3 DNA follows: TGCGCCAGCAGTCTACAGGGCATAAGCACAGATACGCAGTATTTT. Translated: CASSLQGISTDTQYF.

V usage is TRBV15 and J usage is TRBJ1-2; 8 bases agree with TRBD1. V shed 6 bases and J 4 bases; nucleotides not matched to a gene: 10. The CDR3 is 15 amino acids. The V gene's germline CDR1 is LNHNV and CDR2 YYDKDF (reference sequence). The CDR3 coding sequence is TGTGCCACCAGACCGGGACAGGAAGGGTTCTATGGCTACACCTTC. It specifies CATRPGQEGFYGYTF.

On this clone: Germline is not matched at one junction end, which may reflect a read error. The rearrangement joins TRBV9 to TRBJ1-1; 9 bases are shared with TRBD1. Germline loops: CDR1 SGDLS, CDR2 YYNGEE. CDR3 length equals 16 residues. Here the CDR3 reads CASSPRTGEGNPEAFF. As DNA, the CDR3 is TGTGCCAGCAGCCCCCGGACAGGGGAGGGGAACCCTGAAGCTTTCTTT.

The chain has TRBV6-6 and TRBJ1-5; TRBD1 matches at 12 bases. The CDR3 sequence is 16 residues long. The V gene's germline CDR1 is MNHNY and CDR2 SVGAGI (reference sequence). Unmatched junction bases numbered 8, after V lost 5 bases and J lost 6 bases. CDR3 residues: CASSPLRDRGPQPQHF. CDR3 DNA: TGTGCCAGCAGTCCTCTGCGGGACAGGGGGCCTCAGCCCCAGCATTTT.

This rearrangement joins TRBV11-2 to TRBJ1-3; tentatively, D is TRBD1 (6 bases). The ends were cut back, 5 bases at V and 4 bases at J, with 12 bases in the middle. The CDR3 has 14 residues. Germline V gene data show CDR1 as SGHAT and CDR2 as FQNNGV. The CDR3, as DNA: TGTGCCAGCAGCCTATCCGGGACAGGAAACACCATATATTTT. Translation: CASSLSGTGNTIYF.

A single count supports this clone. The chain employs TRBV28 and TRBJ1-1; D uncertain. The CDR3 totals 12 residues. Trimming left V 10 bases short and J 0 bases short, with 9 bases between. CDR1 MDHEN and CDR2 SYDVKM come from the germline V gene. The chain's CDR3 is CATKLLNTEAFF. The CDR3 DNA sequence: TGTGCCACTAAACTTTTGAACACTGAAGCTTTCTTT.

The chain uses TRBV27 and TRBJ1-5, with D perhaps TRBD1 (5 bases). Germline CDR1 is MNHEY and CDR2 is SMNVEV (reference sequence). Trimming took 6 bases from V and 4 from J, leaving 19 bases between them. The CDR3 extends over 16 amino acids. The CDR3 region has the DNA TGTGCCAGCAGGAGGTCGGACCAGGGTGATAATCAGCCCCAGCATTTT. The encoded protein is CASRRSDQGDNQPQHF.

The genes are TRBV6-2 or TRBV6-3 and TRBJ1-5; 9 bases are a match to TRBD1. This CDR3 has 16 amino acids. The J segment lost 3 bases and the V segment lost 0 bases, leaving 3 bases of the junction unmatched. Germline V gives CDR1 MNHEY, CDR2 SVGEGT. The CDR3 sequence is CASSYSTGGYNQPQHF. The CDR3 nucleotides are TGTGCCAGCAGTTACTCGACAGGGGGTTACAATCAGCCCCAGCATTTT.

V is TRBV19 and J is TRBJ1-1; 7 bases are shared with TRBD1. Germline V gives CDR1 LNHDA, CDR2 SQIVND (reference sequence). This CDR3 is built from 15 residues. Trimming cost V 7 bases and J 0 bases; bases outside gene matches: 8. The CDR3 sequence is CASTPAGTVNTEAFF. CDR3 nucleotide sequence: TGTGCCAGTACCCCCGCCGGGACAGTGAACACTGAAGCTTTCTTT.

The chain carries TRBV6-5 and TRBJ2-1, with a possible D match to TRBD2 (7 bases). Germline V gene lookup returns CDR1 MNHEY and CDR2 SVGAGI. V gave up 0 bases and J gave up 10 bases, with 16 bases separating them. This CDR3 is 15 amino acids long. CDR3 sequence reads: CASSYSGGVYVEQFF. CDR3 DNA sequence: TGTGCCAGCAGTTACTCAGGGGGGGTTTATGTGGAGCAGTTCTTC.